A selection of T cell receptor beta chains follows, all from one sample in a study of T cell responses to AZD1222 COVID-19 vaccine. Here immunoSEQ multiplex PCR was the method, and the copy in TCRdb shows in-frame clones only, minus some. The sample holds about 140,000 clones; just over 90% are singletons and the top ten take around 0.85%. Sequenced here: peripheral blood, sampled on day 0 of MenACWY control vaccination. Source of these receptors: an adult in good health. The CDR3 runs from the conserved cysteine through the conserved F or W. Each record gives: CDR3 DNA, CDR3 protein, J gene, D gene, V gene, clone size. A D gene is named only where the DNA matches it firmly. Some rows have no size entry. The others give once, few or many, or a class for an expanded clone.

CDR3nt: TGTGCCATCGAAGGGGGACAGCCGATGAACACTGAAGCTTTCTTT; CDR3aa: CAIEGGQPMNTEAFF; j_gene: TRBJ1-1; d_gene: TRBD1; v_gene: TRBV30; abundance: NA
CDR3nt: TGTGCCAGCTCACCACACGAGGGGGCAGCGGGCGAGCAGTACTTC; CDR3aa: CASSPHEGAAGEQYF; j_gene: TRBJ2-7; d_gene: NA; v_gene: TRBV18; abundance: NA
CDR3nt: TGTGCCAGCAGCTTAGGTGCGGGGGGGAGGCAGTTCTTC; CDR3aa: CASSLGAGGRQFF; j_gene: TRBJ2-1; d_gene: TRBD2; v_gene: TRBV13; abundance: NA
CDR3nt: TGTGCCTGGGAAGGACAGGGGAATTCACCCCTCCACTTT; CDR3aa: CAWEGQGNSPLHF; j_gene: TRBJ1-6; d_gene: TRBD1; v_gene: TRBV30; abundance: few
CDR3nt: TGTGCCAGCAGCTTAGTACAGGGAAACACCGGGGAGCTGTTTTTT; CDR3aa: CASSLVQGNTGELFF; j_gene: TRBJ2-2; d_gene: NA; v_gene: TRBV7-2; abundance: NA
CDR3nt: TGTGCCAGCAGTTACTCAGGGATAATGAACACTGAAGCTTTCTTT; CDR3aa: CASSYSGIMNTEAFF; j_gene: TRBJ1-1; d_gene: NA; v_gene: TRBV6-5; abundance: NA
CDR3nt: TGCGCCAGCAGCTTGAGGACAGGGAATAACTATGGCTACACCTTC; CDR3aa: CASSLRTGNNYGYTF; j_gene: TRBJ1-2; d_gene: TRBD1; v_gene: TRBV5-1; abundance: NA
CDR3nt: TGTGCCAGCAGTTACTCACCATACAATGAGCAGTTCTTC; CDR3aa: CASSYSPYNEQFF; j_gene: TRBJ2-1; d_gene: NA; v_gene: TRBV6-2/TRBV6-3; abundance: NA
CDR3nt: TGTGCCAGCAGTTCTACAGGGGAGAACACTGAAGCTTTCTTT; CDR3aa: CASSSTGENTEAFF; j_gene: TRBJ1-1; d_gene: TRBD1; v_gene: TRBV28; abundance: NA
CDR3nt: TGTGCCAGCTCCCAGATGGACCGAACCAACGGCTATGGCTACACCTTC; CDR3aa: CASSQMDRTNGYGYTF; j_gene: TRBJ1-2; d_gene: NA; v_gene: TRBV18; abundance: NA
CDR3nt: TGTGCCAGCAGTTTAGGGCTAGCGGGAGCTTACGAGCAGTACTTC; CDR3aa: CASSLGLAGAYEQYF; j_gene: TRBJ2-7; d_gene: TRBD2; v_gene: TRBV27; abundance: NA
CDR3nt: TGTGCCAGCAGCGCCCGGGACAGGGGATATGGCTACACCTTC; CDR3aa: CASSARDRGYGYTF; j_gene: TRBJ1-2; d_gene: TRBD1; v_gene: TRBV7-9; abundance: once
CDR3nt: TGTGCCATCGCCCCGGACAGGGGGGGTTACGAGCAGTACTTC; CDR3aa: CAIAPDRGGYEQYF; j_gene: TRBJ2-7; d_gene: TRBD1; v_gene: TRBV10-3; abundance: NA
CDR3nt: TGCGCCAGCAGCCAAGGGCCAGGCTCAAATCAGCCCCAGCATTTT; CDR3aa: CASSQGPGSNQPQHF; j_gene: TRBJ1-5; d_gene: NA; v_gene: TRBV4-3; abundance: NA
CDR3nt: TGTGCCACCTTTTTGGCTGAGAACACTGAAGCTTTCTTT; CDR3aa: CATFLAENTEAFF; j_gene: TRBJ1-1; d_gene: NA; v_gene: TRBV6-5; abundance: NA
CDR3nt: TGCGCCAGCAGCTTGAAGACAAGTGCCGACAATGAGCAGTTCTTC; CDR3aa: CASSLKTSADNEQFF; j_gene: TRBJ2-1; d_gene: NA; v_gene: TRBV5-1; abundance: NA
CDR3nt: TGTGCCAGCAGCGTAGCTCCTCAACACACCGGGGAGCTGTTTTTT; CDR3aa: CASSVAPQHTGELFF; j_gene: TRBJ2-2; d_gene: NA; v_gene: TRBV9; abundance: NA
CDR3nt: TGTGCCAGCAGCTTGGGGAATCAGCCCCAGCATTTT; CDR3aa: CASSLGNQPQHF; j_gene: TRBJ1-5; d_gene: NA; v_gene: TRBV7-9; abundance: NA
CDR3nt: TGTGCCAGCAGTTTAGTCGGGTACGAGCAGTACTTC; CDR3aa: CASSLVGYEQYF; j_gene: TRBJ2-7; d_gene: NA; v_gene: TRBV28; abundance: NA
CDR3nt: TGTGCCAGCAGTTTATGGCAGGGGTCGGGGAACACTGAAGCTTTCTTT; CDR3aa: CASSLWQGSGNTEAFF; j_gene: TRBJ1-1; d_gene: NA; v_gene: TRBV28; abundance: NA
CDR3nt: TGTGCCAGCAGTTTATTTGAAGGCGGGGGGCAGCCCCAGCATTTT; CDR3aa: CASSLFEGGGQPQHF; j_gene: TRBJ1-5; d_gene: NA; v_gene: TRBV28; abundance: NA
CDR3nt: TGTGCCAGTAGTATCCAAGCGATGACGGAGACCCAGTACTTC; CDR3aa: CASSIQAMTETQYF; j_gene: TRBJ2-5; d_gene: NA; v_gene: TRBV19; abundance: NA
CDR3nt: TGCGCCAGCAGCTTGGGACATTCGAACACAGATACGCAGTATTTT; CDR3aa: CASSLGHSNTDTQYF; j_gene: TRBJ2-3; d_gene: NA; v_gene: TRBV5-1; abundance: few
CDR3nt: TGTGCCAGCAGCTTACTTGTGACAGGCAATAGGGATACGCAGTATTTT; CDR3aa: CASSLLVTGNRDTQYF; j_gene: TRBJ2-3; d_gene: NA; v_gene: TRBV7-9; abundance: NA
CDR3nt: TGTGCCAGCAGCCAAGGGACTAGCGGATACGAGCAGTACTTC; CDR3aa: CASSQGTSGYEQYF; j_gene: TRBJ2-7; d_gene: TRBD2; v_gene: TRBV3-1/TRBV3-2; abundance: NA
CDR3nt: TGTGCCAGCAGCGATCCGGTGGGAGTTAACTATGGCTACACCTTC; CDR3aa: CASSDPVGVNYGYTF; j_gene: TRBJ1-2; d_gene: NA; v_gene: TRBV9; abundance: once
CDR3nt: TGCGCCAGCAGCCTAATCCCCTGGGGGGATTCACCCCTCCACTTT; CDR3aa: CASSLIPWGDSPLHF; j_gene: TRBJ1-6; d_gene: NA; v_gene: TRBV5-1; abundance: NA
CDR3nt: TGTGCCTGGAGCGGACTAGTGGGCACCGGGGAGCTGTTTTTT; CDR3aa: CAWSGLVGTGELFF; j_gene: TRBJ2-2; d_gene: TRBD2; v_gene: TRBV30; abundance: NA
CDR3nt: TGTGCCAGCAGTTTACCGATCGTGCCAGGAGGGACCTACGAGCAGTACTTC; CDR3aa: CASSLPIVPGGTYEQYF; j_gene: TRBJ2-7; d_gene: NA; v_gene: TRBV28; abundance: NA